This TCR beta chain was sequenced in a study of T-cell reconstitution after alpha-beta-depleted transplantation in children. Study-wide points: Newly generated T cells supplied most T-cell counts and diversity one year post-transplant.

In its sample, this clonotype was seen many times. Antigen unknown. The V gene lost 5 bases and the J gene lost 3 bases, with 9 bases spanning the gap. Germline-derived CDR1 and CDR2 are SGHTA and FQGNSA. This CDR3 has 13 amino acids. Library preparation (for TCRbeta) was performed with unique molecular identifiers. TCRdb re-called the PCR reads through MiXCR, storing one row per CDR3 protein. In the table there are some 300,000 distinct CDR3 sequences, over 9.5% of which are singletons. The source of this sequence is a boy under two years old with acute myeloid leukemia, due to receive a stem cell transplant. The V call is TRBV7-2, the J call TRBJ2-3, with D unresolved. The sequencing used PBMCs, collected before TCRalphabeta/CD19-depleted stem cell transplant. CDR3 sequence reads: CASSADWTDTQYF. The CDR3, as DNA: TGTGCCAGCAGCGCCGACTGGACAGATACGCAGTATTTT. The full variable domain, in which reference TRBV7-2 and TRBJ2-3 provide the parts outside the CDR3, is GAGVSQSPSNKVTEKGKDVELRCDPISGHTALYWYRQSLGQGLEFLIYFQGNSAPDKSGLPSDRFSAERTGGSVSTLTIQRTQQEDSAVYLCASSADWTDTQYFGPGTRLTVL.